The T cell receptor beta chain under discussion was sequenced for a study of monozygotic twins with inflammatory bowel disease. Reanalyzing the 5' RACE reads, TCRdb keeps one entry per CDR3 protein, without DNA. The sample yields about 300,000 distinct CDR3 sequences, of which the top ten take up roughly 5.3%. To note about this clonotype: Its target is not known.

There are 12 residues in the CDR3. Germline CDR1 is MNHNY and CDR2 is SVGAGI (reference sequence). Each donor gave roughly 2.5 ml of peripheral blood. Study-level results: Healthy co-twins exceeded IBD patients in TCRbeta diversity as measured by inverse Simpson. Twins with IBD had fewer clonotypes in common with others than healthy twins, particularly during disease activity. Findings did not support one strong IBD-associated signal or clonotype.

The rearrangement links TRBV6-6 to TRBJ1-3. The sequenced sample consisted of blood. This clonotype was sampled from a human donor with ulcerative colitis or Crohn's disease, or a healthy co-twin of an affected twin (not recorded which). The CDR3 loop is CASSGSGNTIYF.